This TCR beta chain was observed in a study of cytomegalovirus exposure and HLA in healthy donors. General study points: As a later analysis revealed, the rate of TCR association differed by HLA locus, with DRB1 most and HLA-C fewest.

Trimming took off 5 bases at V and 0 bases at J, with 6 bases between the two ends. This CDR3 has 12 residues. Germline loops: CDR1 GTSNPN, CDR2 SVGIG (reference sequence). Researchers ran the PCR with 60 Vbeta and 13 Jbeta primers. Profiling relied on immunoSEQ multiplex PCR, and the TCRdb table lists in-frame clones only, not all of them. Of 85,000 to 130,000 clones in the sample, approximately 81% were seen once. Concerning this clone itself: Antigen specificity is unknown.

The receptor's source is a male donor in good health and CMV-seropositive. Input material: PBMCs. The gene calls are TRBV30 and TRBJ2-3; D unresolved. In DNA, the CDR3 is TGTGCCTGGGATCAGAGCACAGATACGCAGTATTTT. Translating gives CAWDQSTDTQYF.